These 25 T cell receptor beta chains came from one sample sequenced in a study of T-cell memory formation after mild COVID-19. MiXCR was run by TCRdb on the 5' RACE reads, yielding one entry per CDR3 protein. The sample has hundreds of thousands of distinct CDR3 sequences; about a sixth are singletons. Sequences were obtained from PBMCs or a T cell subset sorted from them (not recorded which). The receptors were gathered from an adult woman who had mild COVID-19 (a few samples of this study predate the infection). Cell type and time point are not known.

V gene TRBV12-3 or TRBV12-4 combines with J gene TRBJ1-6, with 7 positions matching TRBD1. The V segment lost 6 bases and the J segment 7 bases; nucleotides outside the gene matches: 12. The CDR3 totals 16 residues. CDR3 amino acids: CASRPETGQLNSPLHF. CDR3 in DNA: TGTGCCAGCAGACCAGAGACGGGACAGCTAAATTCACCCCTCCACTTT.

This clonotype was seen repeatedly, ten times or more. The CDR3 nucleotides are TGTGCCAGCAGGAGGGGGGCCTACGAGCAGTACTTC. Its translation is CASRRGAYEQYF. V and J are TRBV12-3 or TRBV12-4 and TRBJ2-7; D is possibly TRBD1 or TRBD2 (6 bases each). V was trimmed by 6 bases and J by 2 bases, leaving 8 bases between them. The CDR3 runs 12 residues.

The chain recombines TRBV6-5 with TRBJ2-7; TRBD1 might be the D (5 bases). V lost 2 bases, J lost 5 bases, and 7 bases lay in between. The CDR3 length is 12 residues. Germline assignment: CDR1 MNHEY and CDR2 SVGAGI. CDR3 sequence: CASSYRGNEQYF. In DNA, the CDR3 is TGTGCCAGCAGTTACAGGGGAAACGAGCAGTACTTC.

Written as DNA, the CDR3 is TGTGCCTGGAGTCCGAAGACCGGGACAACGATAGAGACCCAGTACTTC. As protein: CAWSPKTGTTIETQYF. J is TRBJ2-5 and V is TRBV30; tentative D call: TRBD1 (6 bases). Trimming cost V 2 bases and J 4 bases, with 20 bases left between them. Germline V CDR1 and CDR2: GTSNPN, SVGIG (reference sequence). The CDR3 totals 16 residues.

This clonotype was seen ten or more times. This chain uses TRBV3-1 with TRBJ1-4; D is perhaps TRBD1 (6 bases). The V and J ends lost 1 base and 9 bases respectively, with 12 bases between them. The CDR3 is 14 residues long. Germline V lookup: CDR1 LGHDT, CDR2 YNNKEL (reference sequence). The CDR3 region is CASSQGTANQKLFF. DNA of the CDR3: TGTGCCAGCAGCCAAGGGACAGCGAATCAAAAACTGTTTTTT.

This clonotype was counted a few times. The rearrangement joins TRBV7-8 to TRBJ2-7; the D is unclear. Trimming left V 4 bases short and J 6 bases short, with 10 bases between. CDR1 is SGHVS, CDR2 FQNEAQ, per germline. The CDR3 is 12 amino acids. The CDR3 DNA reads TGTGCCAGCAGCTCCCCCCCGGGCGAGCAGTACTTC. Encoded protein: CASSSPPGEQYF.

This clonotype was detected ten times or more. The V and J genes are TRBV5-1 and TRBJ2-1, with 8 bases fitting TRBD1. Germline CDR1 SGHRS, CDR2 YFSETQ. CDR3 length: 15 residues. V gave up 3 bases and J gave up 4 bases; unmatched junction bases: 6. CDR3 coding DNA: TGCGCCAGCAGCTCTGGACAGGGCCCTTACAATGAGCAGTTCTTC. It is translated as CASSSGQGPYNEQFF.

The chain links TRBV9 to TRBJ2-5; 7 nucleotides align to TRBD1. This CDR3 has 15 amino acids. In germline, CDR1 is SGDLS, CDR2 YYNGEE. V shed 5 bases, J shed 5 bases, and the junction held 12 bases outside the gene matches. CDR3 in amino acids: CASSLWTGWGETQYF. The CDR3 nucleotides are TGTGCCAGCAGTTTATGGACAGGATGGGGGGAGACCCAGTACTTC.

The genes are TRBV10-3 and TRBJ2-1; 7 bases are a match to TRBD2. This CDR3 comprises 15 residues. Germline CDR1 is ENHRY and CDR2 is SYGVKD. V dropped 0 bases and J dropped 7; count of bases not matched to a gene: 6. The CDR3 bases are TGTGCCATCAGTGAGTCGGCGGGAGCGAATAATGAGCAGTTCTTC. This sequence encodes CAISESAGANNEQFF.

V and J are TRBV5-1 and TRBJ2-7, with 7 bases matching TRBD1. There are 17 residues in the CDR3. In germline, CDR1 is SGHRS, CDR2 YFSETQ. Germline trimming cut 0 bases from V and 3 bases from J; bases unmatched to any gene: 12. Written as DNA, the CDR3 is TGCGCCAGCAGCTTGGCCTTCGGGGACAGCGGCATCTACGAGCAGTACTTC. Translating it yields CASSLAFGDSGIYEQYF.

V gene TRBV19 combines with J gene TRBJ2-2; D is unclear. Germline values: CDR1 LNHDA, CDR2 SQIVND (reference sequence). V dropped 5 bases and J dropped 4 bases, with 14 bases sitting between them. The length of the CDR3 is 15 residues. The chain's CDR3 is CASSLVGQRTGELFF. CDR3 in DNA: TGTGCCAGTAGTTTGGTCGGGCAGCGCACCGGGGAGCTGTTTTTT.

In this sample, this clonotype turned up a few times. The gene calls are TRBV27 and TRBJ1-2; 7 bases line up with TRBD1. V lost 5 bases and J lost 8; bases outside the gene matches: 8. There are 13 residues in the CDR3. Germline CDR1 is MNHEY and CDR2 is SMNVEV (reference sequence). The CDR3 bases are TGTGCCAGCAGTGATTACAGGGGCCGCGGCTACACCTTC. As protein: CASSDYRGRGYTF.

This chain links TRBV6-5 with TRBJ2-1; tentatively, D is TRBD1 (6 bases). The CDR3 runs to 12 residues. V was shortened by 6 bases and J by 7 bases, with 10 bases between the two germline ends. CDR1 and CDR2 (germline): MNHEY, SVGAGI. The CDR3 protein is CASRTGRNEQFF. As DNA, the CDR3 is TGTGCCAGCAGGACAGGTAGGAATGAGCAGTTCTTC.

The table lists this clonotype with a few counts. The chain employs TRBV7-8 and TRBJ2-1; TRBD2 aligns across 8 bases. V shed 4 bases and J 6 bases; nucleotides not matched to a gene: 11. Germline V CDR1 and CDR2: SGHVS, FQNEAQ. CDR3 length: 16 amino acids. The CDR3 region has the DNA TGTGCCAGCAGCTCACTCACTAAGCGGGGGACCAATGAGCAGTTCTTC. The encoded protein is CASSSLTKRGTNEQFF.

The V and J genes are TRBV7-3 and TRBJ2-1, with TRBD1 matching 9 bases. Trimming cost V 3 bases and J 7 bases; bases outside gene matches: 4. The germline V gene has CDR1 SGHTA and CDR2 FQGTGA. CDR3 length: 14 amino acids. The CDR3: CASSFDRGTNEQFF. CDR3 DNA: TGTGCCAGCAGCTTTGACAGGGGGACGAATGAGCAGTTCTTC.

The J gene is TRBJ1-4, the V gene TRBV24-1, with 7 bases lining up with TRBD1. J lost 7 bases, V lost 3 bases, and 22 bases had no gene match. The CDR3 has 20 residues. CDR1 is KGHDR, CDR2 SFDVKD, per germline. The CDR3 is CATSDPRDSLKSSTCEKLFF. DNA for the CDR3: TGTGCCACCAGTGATCCCCGGGACAGCCTCAAGTCATCAACTTGTGAAAAACTGTTTTTT.

Notes on this clonotype: The junction differs from germline at one of its ends, possibly a read error. As DNA, the CDR3 is TGCGCCAGCAGCTTGGAACTAGCGGGGGACAAAAACTTC. This translates into CASSLELAGDKNF. The chain uses TRBV5-1 and TRBJ2-5; 11 bases line up with TRBD2. The germline V gene has CDR1 SGHRS and CDR2 YFSETQ. This CDR3 comprises 13 residues.

The chain employs TRBV7-9 and TRBJ1-1; 7 bases line up with TRBD1. The CDR3 consists of 13 residues. The trim removed 5 bases at V and 4 bases at J, leaving 4 bases unmatched. The germline V gene has CDR1 SEHNR and CDR2 FQNEAQ (reference sequence). The CDR3 spells CASSVTGVTEAFF. The CDR3, as DNA: TGTGCCAGCAGCGTCACAGGGGTCACTGAAGCTTTCTTT.

There are a few counts of this clonotype. The V and J genes are TRBV18 and TRBJ1-1; unclear D gene. CDR3 length: 15 amino acids. CDR1 and CDR2 (germline): KGHSH, LQKENI. Between the trimmed V and J ends, which lost 4 bases and 1 base, there was a span of 13 bases. DNA for the CDR3: TGTGCCAGCTCACTTAGGTGGGAAGGGAACACTGAAGCTTTCTTT. This sequence encodes CASSLRWEGNTEAFF. The whole variable domain, filled in from reference TRBV18 and TRBJ1-1, reads NAGVMQNPRHLVRRRGQEARLRCSPMKGHSHVYWYRQLPEEGLKFMVYLQKENIIDESGMPKERFSAEFPKEGPSILRIQQVVRGDSAAYFCASSLRWEGNTEAFFGQGTRLTVV.

The CDR3 DNA is TGTGCCAGCAGCCACCTCTCGGATAGCAATCAGCCCCAGCATTTT. This translates into CASSHLSDSNQPQHF. The chain couples TRBV7-2 to TRBJ1-5; no clear D. V was shortened by 5 bases and J by 0 bases, with 11 bases between the two germline ends. The CDR3 is made up of 15 amino acids. From germline, CDR1 is SGHTA and CDR2 FQGNSA.

This clonotype showed up just a few times. The CDR3 protein is CASSFMGTAPDTQYF. The CDR3, as DNA: TGTGCCAGCAGTTTCATGGGGACCGCCCCAGATACGCAGTATTTT. V and J are TRBV12-3 or TRBV12-4 and TRBJ2-3; the D call may be TRBD1 or TRBD2 (5 bases each). There are 15 residues in the CDR3. The ends were cut back, 3 bases at V and 4 bases at J, with 14 bases in the middle.

V gene TRBV20-1 combines with J gene TRBJ1-1, with D possibly being TRBD1 (5 bases). Germline loops: CDR1 DFQATT, CDR2 SNEGSKA (reference sequence). CDR3 length equals 15 residues. V was shortened by 0 bases and J by 4 bases, with 15 bases between the two germline ends. CDR3: CSARDPRGASTEAFF. The CDR3 DNA is TGCAGTGCTAGAGATCCTAGGGGAGCGAGCACTGAAGCTTTCTTT.

This rearrangement joins TRBV5-1 to TRBJ2-7; 8 bases are a match to TRBD1. CDR1 and CDR2 (germline): SGHRS, YFSETQ. The CDR3 loop spans 15 amino acids. J lost 2 bases, V lost 4 bases, and 8 bases had no gene match. CDR3 bases: TGCGCCAGCAGCACCGGACAGGGAATGACCTACGAGCAGTACTTC. Protein product: CASSTGQGMTYEQYF.

About this clonotype: Being one base from a much bigger clone, this may be a read error. The rearrangement links TRBV6-2 or TRBV6-3 to TRBJ2-5, with D possibly being TRBD1 (6 bases). Trimming stripped 2 bases from V and 5 bases from J, with 15 bases between. The length of the CDR3 is 15 residues. The germline V gene encodes CDR1 MNHEY and CDR2 SVGEGT. CDR3 sequence: CASSYTGTSAETQYF. CDR3 DNA: TGTGCCAGCAGTTACACCGGGACATCCGCGGAGACCCAGTACTTC.

In its sample, this clonotype was seen a few times. V is TRBV9 and J is TRBJ2-1; 8 bases are shared with TRBD2. From germline, CDR1 is SGDLS and CDR2 YYNGEE. V shed 4 bases, J shed 8 bases, and the junction held 17 bases outside the gene matches. The CDR3 consists of 17 residues. The CDR3 sequence is CASSPSGTRAAGDEQFF. As DNA, the CDR3 is TGTGCCAGCAGCCCTTCCGGGACTAGGGCCGCGGGCGATGAGCAGTTCTTC. Using reference TRBV9 and TRBJ2-1 for the parts outside the CDR3, the full variable domain is DSGVTQTPKHLITATGQRVTLRCSPRSGDLSVYWYQQSLDQGLQFLIQYYNGEERAKGNILERFSAQQFPDLHSELNLSSLELGDSALYFCASSPSGTRAAGDEQFFGPGTRLTVL.